This T cell receptor beta chain was sequenced during a study of T cell changes during pregnancy in multiple sclerosis. J was trimmed by 2 bases and V by 5 bases; bases with no gene match: 8. This CDR3 is 16 amino acids long. CDR1 and CDR2 from the germline V gene are SGHAT and FQNNGV. Profiling relied on immunoSEQ multiplex PCR, and the TCRdb table lists in-frame clones only, not all of them. In the table there are 45,000 to 55,000 clones, roughly 90% of which are singletons. The source is a female donor with multiple sclerosis, enrolled in a pregnancy study. The V call is TRBV11-2, the J call TRBJ2-3; TRBD1 matches 9 bases. Sequencing was performed on peripheral blood, taken in the first trimester of pregnancy. The CDR3 nucleotides are TGTGCCAGCAGCGAGACGACAGGGGGATCCACAGATACGCAGTATTTT. It encodes CASSETTGGSTDTQYF.